This paragraph reports one T cell receptor beta chain. PCR was performed using 60 Vbeta and 13 Jbeta primers. Clones were sequenced by immunoSEQ multiplex PCR, and TCRdb holds only the in-frame ones, with some missing. The sample holds 180,000 or so clones, about four fifths seen once. Germline V CDR1 and CDR2: SGHTA, FQGTGA. The CDR3 has 18 amino acids. The junction had 12 bases not matched to a gene; V was cut back by 6 bases and J by 4 bases. This sample was included in a study of cytomegalovirus exposure and HLA in healthy donors. The source of this sequence is a man between 40 and 49 years old in good health and CMV-seronegative. Source material: PBMCs. The V gene is TRBV7-3, the J gene TRBJ2-3; 14 bases fit TRBD2. DNA of the CDR3: TGTGCCAGCAGACCGACTAGCGGGGGGGCGAAGTTGCCAGATACGCAGTATTTT. Its translation: CASRPTSGGAKLPDTQYF. Variable domain in full (rest from reference TRBV7-3 and TRBJ2-3): GAGVSQTPSNKVTEKGKYVELRCDPISGHTALYWYRQSLGQGPEFLIYFQGTGAADDSGLPNDRFFAVRPEGSVSTLKIQRTERGDSAVYLCASRPTSGGAKLPDTQYFGPGTRLTVL.